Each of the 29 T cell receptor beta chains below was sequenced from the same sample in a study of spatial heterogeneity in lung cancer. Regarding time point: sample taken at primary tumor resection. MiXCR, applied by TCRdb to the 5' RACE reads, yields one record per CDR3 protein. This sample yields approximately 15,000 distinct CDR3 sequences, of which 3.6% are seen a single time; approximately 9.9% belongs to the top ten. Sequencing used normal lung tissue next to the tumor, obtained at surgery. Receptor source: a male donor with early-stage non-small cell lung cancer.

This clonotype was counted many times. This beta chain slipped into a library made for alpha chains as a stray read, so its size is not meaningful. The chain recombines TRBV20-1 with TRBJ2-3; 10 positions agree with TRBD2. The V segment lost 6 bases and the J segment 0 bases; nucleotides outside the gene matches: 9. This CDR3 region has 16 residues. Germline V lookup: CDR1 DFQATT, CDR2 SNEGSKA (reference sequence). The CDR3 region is CSATGLAETSTDTQYF. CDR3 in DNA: TGCAGTGCCACAGGACTAGCGGAAACTAGCACAGATACGCAGTATTTT.

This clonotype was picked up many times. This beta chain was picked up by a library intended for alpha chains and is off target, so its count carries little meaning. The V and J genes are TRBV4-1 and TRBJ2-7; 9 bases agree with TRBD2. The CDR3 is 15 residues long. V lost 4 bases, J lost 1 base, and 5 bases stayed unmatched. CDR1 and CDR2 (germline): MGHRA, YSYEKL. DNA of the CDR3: TGCGCCAGCAGCCTGCAGCGGGAGGCTTCCTACGAGCAGTACTTC. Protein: CASSLQREASYEQYF.

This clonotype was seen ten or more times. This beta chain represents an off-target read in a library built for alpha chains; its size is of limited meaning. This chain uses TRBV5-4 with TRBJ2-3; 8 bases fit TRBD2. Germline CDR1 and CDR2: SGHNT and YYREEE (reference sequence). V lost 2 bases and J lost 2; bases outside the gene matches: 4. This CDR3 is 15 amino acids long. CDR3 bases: TGTGCCAGCAGCTTAACTAGCGGAACCACAGATACGCAGTATTTT. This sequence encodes CASSLTSGTTDTQYF.

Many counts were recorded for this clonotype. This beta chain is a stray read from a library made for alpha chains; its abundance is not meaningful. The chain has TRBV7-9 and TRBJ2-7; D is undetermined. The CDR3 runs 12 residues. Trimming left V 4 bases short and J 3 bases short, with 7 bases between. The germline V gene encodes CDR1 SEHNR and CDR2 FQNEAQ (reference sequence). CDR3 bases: TGTGCCAGCAGCTCGGACCACTACGAGCAGTACTTC. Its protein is CASSSDHYEQYF.

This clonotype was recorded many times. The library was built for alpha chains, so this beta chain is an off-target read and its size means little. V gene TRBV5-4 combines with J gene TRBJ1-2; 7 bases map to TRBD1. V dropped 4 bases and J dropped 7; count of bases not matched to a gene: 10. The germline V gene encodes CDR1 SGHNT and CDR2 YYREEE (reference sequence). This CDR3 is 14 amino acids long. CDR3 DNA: TGTGCCAGCAGCCCCTTACAGGGGCCAGGTGGCTACACCTTC. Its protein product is CASSPLQGPGGYTF.

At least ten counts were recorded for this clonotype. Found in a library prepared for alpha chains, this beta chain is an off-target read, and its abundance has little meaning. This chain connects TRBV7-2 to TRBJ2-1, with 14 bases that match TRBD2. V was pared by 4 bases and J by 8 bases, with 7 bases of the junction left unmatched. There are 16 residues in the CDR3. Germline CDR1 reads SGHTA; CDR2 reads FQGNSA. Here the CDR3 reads CASSSSTSGRVDEQFF. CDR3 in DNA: TGTGCCAGCAGCTCCTCGACTAGCGGGAGGGTCGATGAGCAGTTCTTC. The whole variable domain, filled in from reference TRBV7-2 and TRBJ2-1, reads GAGVSQSPSNKVTEKGKDVELRCDPISGHTALYWYRQSLGQGLEFLIYFQGNSAPDKSGLPSDRFSAERTGGSVSTLTIQRTQQEDSAVYLCASSSSTSGRVDEQFFGPGTRLTVL.

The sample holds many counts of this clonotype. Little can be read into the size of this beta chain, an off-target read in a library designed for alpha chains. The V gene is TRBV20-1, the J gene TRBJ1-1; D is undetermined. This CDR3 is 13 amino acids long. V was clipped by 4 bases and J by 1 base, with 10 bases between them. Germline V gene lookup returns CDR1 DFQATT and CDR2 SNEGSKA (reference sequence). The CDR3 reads CSAIATRNTEAFF. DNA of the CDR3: TGCAGTGCTATAGCGACAAGGAACACTGAAGCTTTCTTT.

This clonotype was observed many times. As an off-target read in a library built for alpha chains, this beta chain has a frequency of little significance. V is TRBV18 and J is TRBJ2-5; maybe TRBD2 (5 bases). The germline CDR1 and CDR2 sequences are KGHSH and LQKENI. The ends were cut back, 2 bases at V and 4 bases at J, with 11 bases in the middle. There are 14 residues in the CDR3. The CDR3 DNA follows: TGTGCCAGCTCACCAGCTAGCAAATCAGAGACCCAGTACTTC. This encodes CASSPASKSETQYF.

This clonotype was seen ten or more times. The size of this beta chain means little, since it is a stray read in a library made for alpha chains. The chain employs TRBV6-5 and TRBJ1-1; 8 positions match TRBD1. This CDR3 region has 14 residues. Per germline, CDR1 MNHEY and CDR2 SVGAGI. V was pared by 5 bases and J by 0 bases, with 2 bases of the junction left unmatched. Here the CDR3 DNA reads TGTGCCAGCAGTCTACAGGGGGTGAACACTGAAGCTTTCTTT. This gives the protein CASSLQGVNTEAFF.

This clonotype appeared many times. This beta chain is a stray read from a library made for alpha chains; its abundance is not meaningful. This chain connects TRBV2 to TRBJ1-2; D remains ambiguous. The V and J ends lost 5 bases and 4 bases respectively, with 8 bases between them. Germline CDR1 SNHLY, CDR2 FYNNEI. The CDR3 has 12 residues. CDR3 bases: TGTGCCAGCAGTCAGGAGCCCTATGGCTACACCTTC. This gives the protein CASSQEPYGYTF.

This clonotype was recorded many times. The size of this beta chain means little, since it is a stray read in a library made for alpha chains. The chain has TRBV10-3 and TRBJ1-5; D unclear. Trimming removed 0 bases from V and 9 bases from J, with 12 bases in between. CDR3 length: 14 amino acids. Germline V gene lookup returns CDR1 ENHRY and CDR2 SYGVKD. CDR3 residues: CAISESDTGAPQHF. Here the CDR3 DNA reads TGTGCCATCAGTGAGTCAGACACTGGAGCGCCCCAGCATTTT.

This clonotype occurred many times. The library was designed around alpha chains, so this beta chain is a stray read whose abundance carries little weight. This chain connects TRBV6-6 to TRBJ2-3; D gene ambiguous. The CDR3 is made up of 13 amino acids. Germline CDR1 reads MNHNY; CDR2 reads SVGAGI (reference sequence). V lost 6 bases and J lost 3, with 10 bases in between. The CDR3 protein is CASSRQSTDTQYF. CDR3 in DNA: TGTGCCAGCAGCCGTCAAAGTACAGATACGCAGTATTTT.

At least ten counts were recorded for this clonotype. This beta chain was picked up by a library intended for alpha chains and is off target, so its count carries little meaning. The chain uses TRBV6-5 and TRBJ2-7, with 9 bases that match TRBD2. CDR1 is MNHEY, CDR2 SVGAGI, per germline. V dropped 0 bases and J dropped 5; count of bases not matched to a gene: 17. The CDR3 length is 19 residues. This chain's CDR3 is CASSYSSTPGAGGYHEQYF. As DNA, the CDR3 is TGTGCCAGCAGTTACTCGAGTACCCCTGGGGCGGGAGGGTACCACGAGCAGTACTTC.

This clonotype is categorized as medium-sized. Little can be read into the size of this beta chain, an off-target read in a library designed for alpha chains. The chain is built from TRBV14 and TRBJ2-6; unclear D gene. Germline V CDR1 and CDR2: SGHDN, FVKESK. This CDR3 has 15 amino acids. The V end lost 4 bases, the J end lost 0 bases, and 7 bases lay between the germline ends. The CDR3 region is CASSPTGSGANVLTF. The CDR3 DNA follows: TGTGCCAGCAGCCCTACGGGCTCTGGGGCCAACGTCCTGACTTTC.

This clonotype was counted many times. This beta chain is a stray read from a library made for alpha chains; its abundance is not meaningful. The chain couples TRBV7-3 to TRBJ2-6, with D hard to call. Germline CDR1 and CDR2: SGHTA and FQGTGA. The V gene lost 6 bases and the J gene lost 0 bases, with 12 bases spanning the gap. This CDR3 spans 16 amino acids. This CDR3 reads CASRGATSSGANVLTF. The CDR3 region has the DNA TGTGCCAGCAGGGGTGCAACGAGCTCTGGGGCCAACGTCCTGACTTTC.

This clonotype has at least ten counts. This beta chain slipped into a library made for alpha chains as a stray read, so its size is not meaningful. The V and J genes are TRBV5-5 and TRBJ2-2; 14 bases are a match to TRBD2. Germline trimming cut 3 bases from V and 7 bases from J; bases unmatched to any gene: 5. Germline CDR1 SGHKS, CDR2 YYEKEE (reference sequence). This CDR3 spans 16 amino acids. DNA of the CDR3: TGTGCCAGCAGCTGGGGGACTAGCGGGAGAAGCGGGGAGCTGTTTTTT. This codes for CASSWGTSGRSGELFF.

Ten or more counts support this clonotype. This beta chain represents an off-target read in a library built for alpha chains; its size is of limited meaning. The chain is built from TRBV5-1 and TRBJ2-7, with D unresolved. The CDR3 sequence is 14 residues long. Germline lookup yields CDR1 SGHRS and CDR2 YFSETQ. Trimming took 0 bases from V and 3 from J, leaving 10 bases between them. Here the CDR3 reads CASSLGHQNYEQYF. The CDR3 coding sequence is TGCGCCAGCAGCTTGGGGCACCAGAACTACGAGCAGTACTTC.

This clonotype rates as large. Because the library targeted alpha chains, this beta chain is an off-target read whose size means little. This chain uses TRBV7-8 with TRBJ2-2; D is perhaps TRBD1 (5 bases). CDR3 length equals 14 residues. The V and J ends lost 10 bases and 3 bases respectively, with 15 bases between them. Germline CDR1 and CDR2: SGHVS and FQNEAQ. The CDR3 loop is CATSKGLYTGELFF. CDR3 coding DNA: TGTGCCACTTCGAAGGGGTTGTACACCGGGGAGCTGTTTTTT.

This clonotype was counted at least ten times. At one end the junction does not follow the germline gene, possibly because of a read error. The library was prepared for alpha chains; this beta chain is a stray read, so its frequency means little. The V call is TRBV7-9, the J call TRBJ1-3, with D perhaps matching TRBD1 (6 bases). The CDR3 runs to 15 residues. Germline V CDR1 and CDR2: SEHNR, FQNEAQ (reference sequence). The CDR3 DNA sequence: TGTGTCAGCGGGGAGCAGGGGATCTCTGGAAACACCATATATTTT. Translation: CVSGEQGISGNTIYF.

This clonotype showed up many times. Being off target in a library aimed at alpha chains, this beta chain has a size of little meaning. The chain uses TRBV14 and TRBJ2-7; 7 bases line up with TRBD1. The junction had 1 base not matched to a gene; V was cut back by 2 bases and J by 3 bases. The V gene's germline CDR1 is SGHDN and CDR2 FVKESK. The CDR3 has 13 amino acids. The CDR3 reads CASSQRDSYEQYF. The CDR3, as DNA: TGTGCCAGCAGCCAACGGGACAGCTACGAGCAGTACTTC. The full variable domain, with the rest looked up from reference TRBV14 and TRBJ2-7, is EAGVTQFPSHSVIEKGQTVTLRCDPISGHDNLYWYRRVMGKEIKFLLHFVKESKQDESGMPNNRFLAERTGGTYSTLKVQPAELEDSGVYFCASSQRDSYEQYFGPGTRLTVT.

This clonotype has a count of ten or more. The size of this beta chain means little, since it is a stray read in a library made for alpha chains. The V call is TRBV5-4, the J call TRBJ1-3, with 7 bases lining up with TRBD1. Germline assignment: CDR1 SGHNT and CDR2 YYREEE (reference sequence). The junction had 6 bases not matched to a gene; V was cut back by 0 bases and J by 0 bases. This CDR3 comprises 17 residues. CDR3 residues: CASSLGSWDSSGNTIYF. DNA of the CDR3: TGTGCCAGCAGCTTGGGTTCATGGGACAGCTCTGGAAACACCATATATTTT.

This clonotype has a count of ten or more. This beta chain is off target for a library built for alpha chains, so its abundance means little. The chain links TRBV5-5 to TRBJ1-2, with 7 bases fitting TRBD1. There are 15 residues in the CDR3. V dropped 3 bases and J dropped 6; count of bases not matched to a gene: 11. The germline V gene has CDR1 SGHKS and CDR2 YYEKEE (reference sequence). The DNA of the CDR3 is TGTGCCAGCAGCTGGAAAACGGGACAGACTGATGGCTACACCTTC. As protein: CASSWKTGQTDGYTF.

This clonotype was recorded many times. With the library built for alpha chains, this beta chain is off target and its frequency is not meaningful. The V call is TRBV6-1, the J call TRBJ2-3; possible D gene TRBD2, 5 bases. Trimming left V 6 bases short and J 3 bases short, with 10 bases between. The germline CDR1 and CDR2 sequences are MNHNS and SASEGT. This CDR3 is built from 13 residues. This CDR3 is CASRARETDTQYF. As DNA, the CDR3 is TGTGCCAGCAGGGCAAGGGAGACAGATACGCAGTATTTT.

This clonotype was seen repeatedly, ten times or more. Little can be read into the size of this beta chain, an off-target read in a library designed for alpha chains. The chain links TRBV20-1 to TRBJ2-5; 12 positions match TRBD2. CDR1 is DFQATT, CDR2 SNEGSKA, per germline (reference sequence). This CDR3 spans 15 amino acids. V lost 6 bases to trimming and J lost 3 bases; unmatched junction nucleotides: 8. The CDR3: CSANPLAGGKETQYF. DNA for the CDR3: TGCAGTGCAAACCCCCTAGCGGGAGGGAAAGAGACCCAGTACTTC.

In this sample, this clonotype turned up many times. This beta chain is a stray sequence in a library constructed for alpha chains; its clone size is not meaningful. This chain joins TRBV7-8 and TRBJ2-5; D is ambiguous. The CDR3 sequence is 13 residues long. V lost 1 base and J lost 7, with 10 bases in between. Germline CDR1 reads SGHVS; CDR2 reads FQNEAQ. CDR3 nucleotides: TGTGCCAGCAGCTTAGAGGGCAGTTCGACCCAGTACTTC. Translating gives CASSLEGSSTQYF. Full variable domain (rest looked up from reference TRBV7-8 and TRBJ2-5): GAGVSQSPRYKVAKRGQDVALRCDPISGHVSLFWYQQALGQGPEFLTYFQNEAQLDKSGLPSDRFFAERPEGSVSTLKIQRTQQEDSAVYLCASSLEGSSTQYFGPGTRLLVL.

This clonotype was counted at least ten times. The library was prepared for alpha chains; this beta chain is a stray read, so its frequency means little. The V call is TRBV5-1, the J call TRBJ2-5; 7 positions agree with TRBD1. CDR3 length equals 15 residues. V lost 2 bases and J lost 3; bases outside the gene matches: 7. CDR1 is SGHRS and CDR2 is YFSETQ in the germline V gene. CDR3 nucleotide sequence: TGCGCCAGCAGCTTATATGGACAGGCGGAAGAGACCCAGTACTTC. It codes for CASSLYGQAEETQYF.

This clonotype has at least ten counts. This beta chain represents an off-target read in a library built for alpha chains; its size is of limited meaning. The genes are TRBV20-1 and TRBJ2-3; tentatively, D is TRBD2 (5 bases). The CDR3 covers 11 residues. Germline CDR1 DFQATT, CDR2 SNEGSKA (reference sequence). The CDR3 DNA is TGCAGCCGAGGGAGACAAGATACGCAGTATTTT. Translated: CSRGRQDTQYF.

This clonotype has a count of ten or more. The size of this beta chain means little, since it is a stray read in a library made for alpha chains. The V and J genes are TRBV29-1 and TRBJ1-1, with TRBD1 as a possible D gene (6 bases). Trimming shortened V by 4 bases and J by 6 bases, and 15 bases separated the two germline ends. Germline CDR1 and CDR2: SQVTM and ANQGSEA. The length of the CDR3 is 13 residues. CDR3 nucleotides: TGCAGCGTTGGGGATGGGGGCTTCGCTGAAGCTTTCTTT. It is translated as CSVGDGGFAEAFF. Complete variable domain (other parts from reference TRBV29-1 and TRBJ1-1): SAVISQKPSRDICQRGTSLTIQCQVDSQVTMMFWYRQQPGQSLTLIATANQGSEATYESGFVIDKFPISRPNLTFSTLTVSNMSPEDSSIYLCSVGDGGFAEAFFGQGTRLTVV.

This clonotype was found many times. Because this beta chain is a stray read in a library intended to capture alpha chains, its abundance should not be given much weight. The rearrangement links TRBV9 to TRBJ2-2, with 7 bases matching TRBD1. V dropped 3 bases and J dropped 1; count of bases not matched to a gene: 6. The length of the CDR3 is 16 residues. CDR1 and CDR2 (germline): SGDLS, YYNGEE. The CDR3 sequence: CASSETTGLNTGELFF. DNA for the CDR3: TGTGCCAGCAGCGAAACGACAGGGTTGAACACCGGGGAGCTGTTTTTT.